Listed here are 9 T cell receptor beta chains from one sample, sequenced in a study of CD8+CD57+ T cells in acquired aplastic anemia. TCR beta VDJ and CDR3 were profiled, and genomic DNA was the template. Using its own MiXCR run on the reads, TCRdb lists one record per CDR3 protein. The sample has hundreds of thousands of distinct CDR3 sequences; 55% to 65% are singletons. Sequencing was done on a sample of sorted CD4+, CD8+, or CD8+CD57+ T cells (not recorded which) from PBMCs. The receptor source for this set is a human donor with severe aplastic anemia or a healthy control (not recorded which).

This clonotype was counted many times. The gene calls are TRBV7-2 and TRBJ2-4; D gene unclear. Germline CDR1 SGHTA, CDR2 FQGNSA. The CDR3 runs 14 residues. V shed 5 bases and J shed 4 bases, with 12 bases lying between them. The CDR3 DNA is TGTGCCAGCAGCCCAGACATCATAAAAAACATTCAGTACTTC. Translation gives CASSPDIIKNIQYF.

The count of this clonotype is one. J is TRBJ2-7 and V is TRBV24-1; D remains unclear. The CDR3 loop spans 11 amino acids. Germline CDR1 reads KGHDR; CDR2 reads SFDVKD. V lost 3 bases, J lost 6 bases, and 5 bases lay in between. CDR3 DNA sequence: TGTGCCACCAGTGATAGCGTCGAGCAGTACTTC. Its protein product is CATSDSVEQYF.

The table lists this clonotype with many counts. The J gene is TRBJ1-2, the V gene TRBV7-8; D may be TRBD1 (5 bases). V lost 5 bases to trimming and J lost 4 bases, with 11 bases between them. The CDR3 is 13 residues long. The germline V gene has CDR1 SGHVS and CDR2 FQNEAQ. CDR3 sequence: CASSPGTGYGYTF. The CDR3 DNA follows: TGTGCCAGCAGCCCGGGGACCGGCTATGGCTACACCTTC.

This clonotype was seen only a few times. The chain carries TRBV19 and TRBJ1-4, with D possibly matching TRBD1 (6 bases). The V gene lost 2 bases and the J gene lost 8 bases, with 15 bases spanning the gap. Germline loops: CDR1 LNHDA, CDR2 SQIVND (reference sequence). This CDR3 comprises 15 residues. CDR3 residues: CASSIFGRGREKLFF. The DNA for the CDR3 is TGTGCCAGTAGTATATTCGGCAGGGGTAGGGAAAAACTGTTTTTT.

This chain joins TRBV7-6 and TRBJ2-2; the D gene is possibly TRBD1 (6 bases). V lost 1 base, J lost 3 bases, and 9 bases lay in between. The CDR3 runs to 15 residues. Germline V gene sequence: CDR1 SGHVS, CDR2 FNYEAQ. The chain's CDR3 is CASSLGTADTGELFF. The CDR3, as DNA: TGTGCCAGCAGCTTAGGGACAGCCGACACCGGGGAGCTGTTTTTT.

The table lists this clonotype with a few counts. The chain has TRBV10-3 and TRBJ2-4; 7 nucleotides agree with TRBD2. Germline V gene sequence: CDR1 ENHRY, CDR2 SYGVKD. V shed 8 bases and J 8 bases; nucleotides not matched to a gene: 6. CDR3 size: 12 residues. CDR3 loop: CAIGEGWDIQYF. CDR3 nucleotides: TGTGCCATCGGGGAGGGATGGGACATTCAGTACTTC.

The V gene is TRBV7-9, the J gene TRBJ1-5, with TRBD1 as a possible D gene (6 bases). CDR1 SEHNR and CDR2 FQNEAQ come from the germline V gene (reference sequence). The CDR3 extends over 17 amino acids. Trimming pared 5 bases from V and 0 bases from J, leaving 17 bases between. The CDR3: CASSIRGTQLSNQPQHF. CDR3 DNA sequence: TGTGCCAGCAGCATACGTGGGACACAGCTTAGCAATCAGCCCCAGCATTTT.

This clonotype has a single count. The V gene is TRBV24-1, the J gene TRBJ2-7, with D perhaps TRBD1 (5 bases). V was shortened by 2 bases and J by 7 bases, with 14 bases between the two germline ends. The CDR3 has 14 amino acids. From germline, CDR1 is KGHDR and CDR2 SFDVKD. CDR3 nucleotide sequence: TGTGCCACCAGTGATTCCGGCAGGGCGCAAGAGCAGTACTTC. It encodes CATSDSGRAQEQYF.

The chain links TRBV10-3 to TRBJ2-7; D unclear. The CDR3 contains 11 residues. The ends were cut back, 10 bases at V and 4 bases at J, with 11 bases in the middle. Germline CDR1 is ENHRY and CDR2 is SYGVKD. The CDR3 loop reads CATRLSYEQYF. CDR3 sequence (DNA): TGTGCCACCAGGCTTTCTTACGAGCAGTACTTC.